What follows are 3 T cell receptor beta chains derived from one specimen sequenced in a study of early T cells in non-severe SARS-CoV-2 infection. TCRdb re-called the 5' RACE reads with MiXCR, one entry per CDR3 protein. The sample has about 55,000 distinct CDR3 sequences, 7% to 10% seen once. The specimen was whole blood. All receptors derive from an adult who was a healthcare worker with PCR-confirmed SARS-CoV-2 infection or an uninfected control (not recorded which).

The chain employs TRBV29-1 and TRBJ2-5, with D unresolved. CDR3 length equals 11 residues. V shed 8 bases and J shed 0 bases, with 7 bases lying between them. Germline V gene data show CDR1 as SQVTM and CDR2 as ANQGSEA. The CDR3 loop is CSPDYQETQYF. The CDR3 DNA reads TGCAGCCCAGACTACCAAGAGACCCAGTACTTC.

Many counts were recorded for this clonotype. V usage is TRBV7-9 and J usage is TRBJ1-6; TRBD1 agrees at 7 bases. Trimming removed 3 bases from V and 7 bases from J; junction bases left unmatched: 3. The CDR3 is 14 amino acids. Germline assignment: CDR1 SEHNR and CDR2 FQNEAQ (reference sequence). CDR3 sequence (DNA): TGTGCCAGCAGCTTCGGGACAGAGAATTCACCCCTCCACTTT. It is translated as CASSFGTENSPLHF.

This clonotype has just a few counts. The J gene is TRBJ1-1, the V gene TRBV5-1, with TRBD1 matching 7 bases. The CDR3 extends over 13 amino acids. V lost 4 bases to trimming and J lost 7 bases; unmatched junction nucleotides: 7. CDR1 and CDR2 (germline): SGHRS, YFSETQ. CDR3: CASSPPGQLEAFF. Here the CDR3 DNA reads TGCGCCAGCAGCCCCCCGGGACAGCTTGAAGCTTTCTTT.